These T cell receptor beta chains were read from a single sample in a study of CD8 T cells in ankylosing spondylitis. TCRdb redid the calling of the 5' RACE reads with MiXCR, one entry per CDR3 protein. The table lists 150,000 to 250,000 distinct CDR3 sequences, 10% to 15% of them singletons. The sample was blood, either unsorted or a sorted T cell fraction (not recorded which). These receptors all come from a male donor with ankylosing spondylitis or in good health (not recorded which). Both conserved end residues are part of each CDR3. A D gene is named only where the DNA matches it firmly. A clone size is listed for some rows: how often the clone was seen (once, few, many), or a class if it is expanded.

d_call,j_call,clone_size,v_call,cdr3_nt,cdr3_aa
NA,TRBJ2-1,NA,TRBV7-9,TGTGCCAGCAGCTTAGAAGCTAGGAATGAGCAGTTCTTC,CASSLEARNEQFF
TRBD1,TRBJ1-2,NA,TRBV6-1,TGTGCCAGCAGTGAGGCGCAGGGGGGAGGCTACACCTTC,CASSEAQGGGYTF
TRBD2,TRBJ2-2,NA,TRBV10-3,TGTGCCATCAGTGACAGCGGGGTAGGAACCGGGGAGCTGTTTTTT,CAISDSGVGTGELFF
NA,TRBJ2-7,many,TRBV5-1,TGCGCCAGCAGCTTGGATGGTCAGTTTTACTTC,CASSLDGQFYF
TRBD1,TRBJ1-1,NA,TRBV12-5,TGTGCTAGTGGTCCAGGACAGGGGGCGAACACTGAAGCTTTCTTT,CASGPGQGANTEAFF
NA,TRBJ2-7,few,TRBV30,TGTGCCTGGAGTGAAGTTACGGGGTTAAGGAGGGAGCAGTACTTC,CAWSEVTGLRREQYF
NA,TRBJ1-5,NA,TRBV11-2,TGTGCCAGCAGCTTAGATCGGGGGCTCAATCAGCCCCAGCATTTT,CASSLDRGLNQPQHF
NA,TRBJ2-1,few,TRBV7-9,TGTGCCAGCAGTAGTACAGGGACTTACAATGAGCAGTTCTTC,CASSSTGTYNEQFF
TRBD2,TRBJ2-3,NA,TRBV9,TGTGCCAGCAGCGTATTGGGGACTAGCGGGCCCTACGATACGCAGTATTTT,CASSVLGTSGPYDTQYF
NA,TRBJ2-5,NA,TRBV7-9,TGTGCCAGCAGCTTAGCCCCGCTCGAAGAGACCCAGTACTTC,CASSLAPLEETQYF
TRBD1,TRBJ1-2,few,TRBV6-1,TGTGCCAGCAGTGAGGCGGGACAGGGGAACTATGGCTACACCTTC,CASSEAGQGNYGYTF
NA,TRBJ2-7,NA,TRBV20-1,TGCAGTGCCCTGACTCCCAGCTCCTACGAGCTGTACTTC,CSALTPSSYELYF
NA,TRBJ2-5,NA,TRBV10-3,TGTGCCATCAGTGAGTCAAGGTGGGCTCCACAGGAGACCCAGTACTTC,CAISESRWAPQETQYF
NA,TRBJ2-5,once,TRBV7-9,TGTGCCAGCAGCCCAGGGGTATGGGAGACCCAGTACTTC,CASSPGVWETQYF
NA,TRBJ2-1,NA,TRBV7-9,TGTGCCAGCAGCTTAGCGTTTGGGGTAGGGCAGTTCTTC,CASSLAFGVGQFF
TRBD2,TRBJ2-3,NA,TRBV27,TGTGCCAGCAGTCCAGGGACTACCCGCACAGATACGCAGTATTTT,CASSPGTTRTDTQYF